These 19 T cell receptor beta chains were sequenced from one sample in a study of T cells after yellow fever vaccination. MiXCR, applied by TCRdb to the 5' RACE reads, yields one record per CDR3 protein. The sample contains 160,000 or so distinct CDR3 sequences, less than 9% of which appear only once. The source was CD4+ T cells sorted from PBMCs, collected about 5 days after the first yellow fever vaccination. The source is a man younger than 35 who received the YFV17D yellow fever vaccine.

The rearrangement links TRBV12-3 or TRBV12-4 to TRBJ1-3; D uncertain. This CDR3 has 15 residues. V dropped 1 base and J dropped 1 base, with 8 bases sitting between them. The CDR3 spells CASSLGIRSGNTIYF. CDR3 nucleotides: TGTGCCAGCAGTTTAGGGATAAGATCTGGAAACACCATATATTTT.

This clonotype was detected a few times. The CDR3 DNA follows: TGTGCCAGCACATGGGGGGGGGCCGACACCGGGGAGCTGTTTTTT. Its translation is CASTWGGADTGELFF. V gene TRBV2 combines with J gene TRBJ2-2; D is perhaps TRBD2 (7 bases). The V and J ends lost 7 bases and 3 bases respectively, with 15 bases between them. This CDR3 is built from 15 residues. Germline CDR1 reads SNHLY; CDR2 reads FYNNEI. Together with reference TRBV2 and TRBJ2-2, the CDR3 gives the full variable domain: EPEVTQTPSHQVTQMGQEVILRCVPISNHLYFYWYRQILGQKVEFLVSFYNNEISEKSEIFDDQFSVERPDGSNFTLKIRSTKLEDSAMYFCASTWGGADTGELFFGEGSRLTVL.

This rearrangement joins TRBV4-3 to TRBJ1-4; D is perhaps TRBD1 (5 bases). The CDR3 has 15 residues. V was shortened by 1 base and J by 3 bases, with 9 bases between the two germline ends. CDR1 and CDR2 from the germline V gene are LGHNA and YSLEER. In nucleotides, the CDR3 is TGCGCCAGCAGCCAAGGGGGGGGTTCTAATGAAAAACTGTTTTTT. Residues: CASSQGGGSNEKLFF.

This clonotype was recorded many times. V gene TRBV5-1 combines with J gene TRBJ2-3; TRBD2 matches at 9 bases. The CDR3 length is 15 residues. The V segment lost 4 bases and the J segment 2 bases; nucleotides outside the gene matches: 5. The germline CDR1 and CDR2 sequences are SGHRS and YFSETQ. The CDR3 protein is CASSRGLAPTDTQYF. The CDR3 bases are TGCGCCAGCAGCCGGGGACTAGCTCCCACAGATACGCAGTATTTT. The complete variable domain, with remaining parts taken from reference TRBV5-1 and TRBJ2-3, reads KAGVTQTPRYLIKTRGQQVTLSCSPISGHRSVSWYQQTPGQGLQFLFEYFSETQRNKGNFPGRFSGRQFSNSRSEMNVSTLELGDSALYLCASSRGLAPTDTQYFGPGTRLTVL.

This clonotype was detected ten times or more. The chain combines TRBV18 with TRBJ2-7, with TRBD1 matching over 7 bases. V gave up 3 bases and J gave up 8 bases; unmatched junction bases: 13. From germline, CDR1 is KGHSH and CDR2 LQKENI. The CDR3 totals 15 residues. The CDR3 DNA is TGTGCCAGCTCACCCGACCAGGTGACAGGGTTCAAGCAGTACTTC. Its translation: CASSPDQVTGFKQYF.

This clonotype was seen a handful of times. The chain recombines TRBV2 with TRBJ1-1, with 9 bases matching TRBD1. Per germline, CDR1 SNHLY and CDR2 FYNNEI. CDR3 length equals 14 residues. V trimming: 8 bases; J trimming: 6 bases; junction bases outside the gene matches: 10. CDR3 sequence (DNA): TGTGCCAGCGGGGAGGACAGGGGACGGTCTGAAGCTTTCTTT. It codes for CASGEDRGRSEAFF.

This clonotype occurred a few times. V usage is TRBV20-1 and J usage is TRBJ1-2; D may be TRBD1 (5 bases). Trimming removed 3 bases at V and 4 bases at J, with 9 bases between. CDR3 length: 12 amino acids. Germline CDR1 DFQATT, CDR2 SNEGSKA (reference sequence). The CDR3: CSASPGSYGYTF. In DNA form, the CDR3 reads TGCAGTGCTAGTCCAGGGAGCTATGGCTACACCTTC.

The CDR3 spells CSARASDRGSGNTIYF. CDR3 coding DNA: TGCAGTGCTAGAGCTTCGGACAGGGGCTCTGGAAACACCATATATTTT. The genes are TRBV20-1 and TRBJ1-3, with 9 bases identical to TRBD1. Trimming took 1 base from V and 0 from J; bases not matched to a gene: 4. This CDR3 spans 16 amino acids. In germline, CDR1 is DFQATT, CDR2 SNEGSKA (reference sequence).

The sample holds many counts of this clonotype. The chain couples TRBV5-1 to TRBJ2-5; tentatively, D is TRBD2 (7 bases). Germline-derived CDR1 and CDR2 are SGHRS and YFSETQ. V was cut by 4 bases and J by 5 bases, with 18 bases left in between. The CDR3 has 15 residues. The CDR3 coding sequence is TGCGCCAGCAGCCCGGGGGCGGGGGACTGGGAGACCCAGTACTTC. Translated, it gives CASSPGAGDWETQYF.

Ten or more counts support this clonotype. This chain joins TRBV7-9 and TRBJ2-7, with 9 bases fitting TRBD2. Trimming removed 5 bases from V and 3 bases from J; junction bases left unmatched: 8. Germline CDR1 reads SEHNR; CDR2 reads FQNEAQ (reference sequence). CDR3 size: 15 residues. CDR3 sequence (DNA): TGTGCCAGCAGCCCCGTAGCGGGGGTTCTCTACGAGCAGTACTTC. It specifies CASSPVAGVLYEQYF. The full variable domain, its missing parts supplied by reference TRBV7-9 and TRBJ2-7, is DTGVSQNPRHKITKRGQNVTFRCDPISEHNRLYWYRQTLGQGPEFLTYFQNEAQLEKSRLLSDRFSAERPKGSFSTLEIQRTEQGDSAMYLCASSPVAGVLYEQYFGPGTRLTVT.

This clonotype was detected only once. One base away lies a much larger clone, so this may be a sequencing read error. The chain joins TRBV20-1 to TRBJ2-5; D gene unclear. Germline values: CDR1 DFQATT, CDR2 SNEGSKA (reference sequence). The length of the CDR3 is 12 residues. Trimming left V 1 base short and J 1 base short, with 4 bases between. CDR3 protein: CSARGIQETQYF. As DNA, the CDR3 is TGCAGTGCTAGAGGGATCCAAGAGACCCAGTACTTC.

Many counts were recorded for this clonotype. This rearrangement joins TRBV2 to TRBJ2-1, with D maybe TRBD2 (6 bases). In germline, CDR1 is SNHLY, CDR2 FYNNEI. The CDR3 consists of 16 residues. V dropped 6 bases and J dropped 4 bases, with 19 bases sitting between them. Here the CDR3 DNA reads TGTGCCAGCAGGGGGGACTGGTCCTCCCCTTACAATGAGCAGTTCTTC. This codes for CASRGDWSSPYNEQFF. The full variable domain, completed using reference TRBV2 and TRBJ2-1, is EPEVTQTPSHQVTQMGQEVILRCVPISNHLYFYWYRQILGQKVEFLVSFYNNEISEKSEIFDDQFSVERPDGSNFTLKIRSTKLEDSAMYFCASRGDWSSPYNEQFFGPGTRLTVL.

This clonotype has just a few counts. The CDR3 spells CAIATGTSGETQYF. In nucleotides, the CDR3 is TGTGCCATCGCAACTGGGACTAGCGGTGAGACCCAGTACTTC. This chain links TRBV10-3 with TRBJ2-5, with 11 bases matching TRBD2. The junction had 7 bases not matched to a gene; V was cut back by 8 bases and J by 5 bases. Germline loops: CDR1 ENHRY, CDR2 SYGVKD. The CDR3 extends over 14 amino acids.

This chain joins TRBV7-3 and TRBJ2-6; the D is unclear. CDR1 is SGHTA and CDR2 is FQGTGA in the germline V gene. V dropped 5 bases and J dropped 1 base, with 12 bases sitting between them. The CDR3 consists of 16 residues. CDR3 DNA sequence: TGTGCCAGCAGCCAAATGGGCGGATCTGGGGCCAACGTCCTGACTTTC. It translates to CASSQMGGSGANVLTF.

The chain has TRBV12-3 or TRBV12-4 and TRBJ2-1; 8 bases map to TRBD1. V lost 5 bases and J lost 4; bases outside the gene matches: 10. This CDR3 has 16 residues. The CDR3 region has the DNA TGTGCCAGCAGTGCCACCCCGGGACAGGAATACAATGAGCAGTTCTTC. It encodes CASSATPGQEYNEQFF.

As concerns this clonotype: A read error is possible here, since a much larger clone lies one base away. The chain joins TRBV5-1 to TRBJ1-1; D is possibly TRBD1 (6 bases). The length of the CDR3 is 13 residues. The germline V gene has CDR1 SGHRS and CDR2 YFSETQ. Between the trimmed V and J ends, which lost 2 bases and 10 bases, there was a span of 15 bases. The CDR3 loop is CASSFDQGPLAFF. CDR3 in DNA: TGCGCCAGCAGCTTTGATCAGGGGCCACTAGCTTTCTTT.

This chain connects TRBV24-1 to TRBJ1-5, with a possible D match to TRBD1 (5 bases). The CDR3 is 18 amino acids. V gave up 3 bases and J gave up 0 bases, with 17 bases separating them. Germline V gives CDR1 KGHDR, CDR2 SFDVKD. In nucleotides, the CDR3 is TGTGCCACCAGTGATCTCCCCCGGGACGGAAATAGCAATCAGCCCCAGCATTTT. This sequence encodes CATSDLPRDGNSNQPQHF.

V is TRBV2 and J is TRBJ2-3, with 10 nucleotides matching TRBD2. V was pared by 7 bases and J by 6 bases, with 7 bases of the junction left unmatched. CDR1 is SNHLY and CDR2 is FYNNEI in the germline V gene. The CDR3 has 14 residues. The CDR3 nucleotides read TGTGCCAGCACCGTAGCGGGGGGCCGTGATACGCAGTATTTT. This sequence encodes CASTVAGGRDTQYF.

The sample holds a few counts of this clonotype. V gene TRBV23-1 combines with J gene TRBJ2-5; TRBD1 aligns across 9 bases. TRBV23-1 is labeled an ORF, and its function is uncertain. The ends lost 3 bases at V and 4 bases at J; junction bases unmatched: 9. The length of the CDR3 is 16 residues. CDR3 residues: CASSHHRGRFRETQYF. The CDR3 nucleotides read TGCGCCAGCAGTCACCACAGGGGGCGTTTTCGAGAGACCCAGTACTTC.